The next 15 T cell receptor beta chains were all read from a single sample in a study of blood T cell repertoires in COVID-19. Clones were sequenced by immunoSEQ multiplex PCR, and TCRdb holds only the in-frame ones, with some missing. Found here are 310,000 or so clones, about 86% of them singletons; the top ten hold approximately 2%. Sequencing used peripheral blood. These receptors all come from a woman aged 30 to 39 who had recovered from COVID-19.

As regards this clone: Other DNA sequences in this sample translate to the same CDR3. The V call is TRBV6-5, the J call TRBJ2-1; 10 nucleotides line up with TRBD2. The CDR3 is 15 residues long. CDR1 and CDR2 (germline): MNHEY, SVGAGI. Trimming cost V 6 bases and J 4 bases; bases outside gene matches: 6. The CDR3 sequence: CASRTTSGAYNEQFF. The CDR3 DNA is TGTGCCAGCAGAACAACTAGCGGGGCATACAATGAGCAGTTCTTC.

The V and J genes are TRBV18 and TRBJ2-7; 16 bases agree with TRBD2. The V and J ends lost 6 bases and 0 bases, in that order; junction bases with no gene match: 14. Germline CDR1 KGHSH, CDR2 LQKENI. CDR3 size: 20 residues. CDR3 DNA: TGTGCCAGCTCCCGGCGCAGCCCCGGGACTAGCGGGAGGGCCTCCTACGAGCAGTACTTC. It encodes CASSRRSPGTSGRASYEQYF.

This clone was detected once. As DNA, the CDR3 is TGCGCCAGCGGGTCCCAGGGGAGTCCAGATACGCAGTATTTT. Residues: CASGSQGSPDTQYF. The genes are TRBV5-1 and TRBJ2-3; a weak D match, TRBD1 (6 bases). V was cut by 7 bases and J by 4 bases, with 16 bases left in between. CDR1 and CDR2 from the germline V gene are SGHRS and YFSETQ. CDR3 size: 14 residues.

The gene calls are TRBV6-5 and TRBJ1-2; TRBD1 agrees at 7 bases. The CDR3 runs to 14 residues. Unmatched junction bases numbered 7, after V lost 5 bases and J lost 4 bases. From germline, CDR1 is MNHEY and CDR2 SVGAGI. The CDR3 bases are TGTGCCAGCAGTCCCCGACAGGGAAGCTATGGCTACACCTTC. Its protein product is CASSPRQGSYGYTF.

The J gene is TRBJ2-7, the V gene TRBV10-2, with TRBD2 as a possible D gene (6 bases). CDR3 length: 14 amino acids. Germline-derived CDR1 and CDR2 are WSHSY and SAAADI. Trimming pared 7 bases from V and 4 bases from J, leaving 17 bases between. Written as DNA, the CDR3 is TGCGCCAGCACGTCACCAGCGGAGGGTTACGAGCAGTACTTC. Translation gives CASTSPAEGYEQYF.

The V and J genes are TRBV4-3 and TRBJ1-5, with D possibly TRBD1 on 5 matching bases. V dropped 0 bases and J dropped 5 bases, with 8 bases sitting between them. This CDR3 has 14 amino acids. The V gene's germline CDR1 is LGHNA and CDR2 YSLEER. In DNA, the CDR3 is TGCGCCAGCAGCCAAGAGCGGGGGGATCAGCCCCAGCATTTT. This encodes CASSQERGDQPQHF.

This clone was observed once. The rearrangement uses TRBV6-1 and TRBJ2-1; 13 positions agree with TRBD2. J gave up 7 bases and V 2 bases, and 5 bases lay outside the gene matches. CDR3 length: 16 residues. Per the germline V gene, CDR1 is MNHNS and CDR2 is SASEGT. CDR3 region: CASSEFGLAGVNEQFF. In DNA, the CDR3 is TGTGCCAGCAGTGAATTCGGACTAGCGGGGGTTAATGAGCAGTTCTTC.

This chain uses TRBV30 with TRBJ2-2; 11 nucleotides line up with TRBD2. Germline CDR1 GTSNPN, CDR2 SVGIG (reference sequence). The CDR3 runs 19 residues. Trimming took 5 bases from V and 0 from J; bases not matched to a gene: 14. The CDR3 DNA follows: TGTGCCTGGGGGACAGGGTATCTAGCGGGGGGCTCGAACACCGGGGAGCTGTTTTTT. Amino acid sequence: CAWGTGYLAGGSNTGELFF. Full variable domain (remainder filled in from reference TRBV30 and TRBJ2-2): SQTIHQWPATLVQPVGSPLSLECTVEGTSNPNLYWYRQAAGRGLQLLFYSVGIGQISSEVPQNLSASRPQDRQFILSSKKLLLSDSGFYLCAWGTGYLAGGSNTGELFFGEGSRLTVL.

The chain has TRBV28 and TRBJ2-1; D might be TRBD2 (5 bases). Germline V gene sequence: CDR1 MDHEN, CDR2 SYDVKM. This CDR3 region has 13 residues. V lost 10 bases and J lost 0, with 10 bases in between. The chain's CDR3 is CATTDYSYNEQFF. The CDR3, as DNA: TGTGCCACCACCGACTACTCCTACAATGAGCAGTTCTTC.

This sequence joins TRBV5-4 and TRBJ1-2; D is uncertain. Germline V CDR1 and CDR2: SGHNT, YYREEE (reference sequence). The ends were cut back, 6 bases at V and 5 bases at J, with 14 bases in the middle. This CDR3 is built from 13 residues. CDR3 bases: TGTGCCAGCACCTCTCCGGCGGTGTATGGCTACACCTTC. Protein product: CASTSPAVYGYTF.

This sequence joins TRBV24-1 and TRBJ2-3; D possibly corresponds to TRBD1 (5 bases). The CDR3 covers 17 residues. CDR1 and CDR2 (germline): KGHDR, SFDVKD. Trimming took 3 bases from V and 2 from J, leaving 17 bases between them. The CDR3 loop is CATSDAETETNTDTQYF. The CDR3 DNA sequence: TGTGCCACCAGTGATGCCGAGACAGAGACCAACACAGATACGCAGTATTTT.

This clone was found a few times. The chain employs TRBV7-2 and TRBJ2-7, with 9 bases identical to TRBD1. J gave up 4 bases and V 5 bases, and 6 bases lay outside the gene matches. The germline CDR1 and CDR2 sequences are SGHTA and FQGNSA. CDR3 length: 14 residues. In DNA form, the CDR3 reads TGTGCCAGCAGCACGGACAGGGGCTCTTACGAGCAGTACTTC. Its protein product is CASSTDRGSYEQYF.

The rearrangement uses TRBV5-4 and TRBJ1-1; 7 nucleotides match TRBD1. V trimming: 0 bases; J trimming: 1 base; junction bases outside the gene matches: 6. The CDR3 has 16 residues. The V gene's germline CDR1 is SGHNT and CDR2 YYREEE (reference sequence). Written as DNA, the CDR3 is TGTGCCAGCAGCTTGGGACGGACAGGCCCGAACACTGAAGCTTTCTTT. It encodes CASSLGRTGPNTEAFF.

This chain uses TRBV2 with TRBJ2-5; possible D gene TRBD1, 5 bases. This CDR3 region has 13 residues. Germline V CDR1 and CDR2: SNHLY, FYNNEI. The ends were cut back, 7 bases at V and 5 bases at J, with 14 bases in the middle. CDR3 region: CASTVDSSETQYF. The DNA of the CDR3 is TGTGCCAGCACCGTTGACAGTAGTGAGACCCAGTACTTC.

The chain is built from TRBV5-6 and TRBJ2-5, with 11 nucleotides matching TRBD2. J gave up 1 base and V 2 bases, and 4 bases lay outside the gene matches. Germline values: CDR1 SGHDT, CDR2 YYEEEE. This CDR3 has 16 residues. Written as DNA, the CDR3 is TGTGCCAGCAGCTTTCCCACTAGCGGGGGCCAAGAGACCCAGTACTTC. It codes for CASSFPTSGGQETQYF.